The TCR beta chain under discussion was sequenced for a study of post-analysis software for immune sequencing data. Whole-study context: Patients had relapsing-remitting, secondary progressive or progressive-relapsing multiple sclerosis; some lacked subtype.

Germline CDR1 SGHRS, CDR2 YFSETQ. The CDR3 covers 14 residues. With respect to this clonotype: Antigen: not known. This may be a read error: a much more frequent sequence differs by one nucleotide.

Unique molecular identifiers were carried by the TCR beta cDNA libraries. cDNA molecules numbering about 490,000 came from roughly 1 to 10 million T cells. One entry per CDR3 protein, called by TCRdb with MiXCR from the PCR reads. Found here are hundreds of thousands of distinct CDR3 sequences, around 27% of them singletons; the top ten hold 0.5% to 0.6%. Findings of the study overall: Controls significantly exceeded multiple sclerosis patients in normalized Chao1 diversity. Controls had lower frequencies than patients of about 5 TRBV segments, which included TRBV5-6, TRBV5-1 and TRBV20-1. Samples made in the same batch grouped tightly together by F measure.

Sequencing was carried out using blood. This TCR was recovered from a girl between 5 and 17 years old with multiple sclerosis. The chain joins TRBV5-1 to TRBJ2-1; D perhaps matches TRBD2 (6 bases). This CDR3 is CANSLTGAYNEQFF. DNA of the CDR3: TGCGCCAACAGCTTGACGGGAGCCTACAATGAGCAGTTCTTC.